A single sample is the source of the 2 T cell receptor beta chains below, sequenced in a study of blood T cell repertoires in COVID-19. This table comes from immunoSEQ multiplex PCR, and its TCRdb copy is limited to in-frame clones, with some not included. The sample holds 200,000 to 250,000 clones; under 95% are singletons and the top ten take about 1.3%. Input material: peripheral blood. All receptors derive from a man under 40 with acute or convalescent COVID-19.

The CDR3 sequence is CASSYSLQGGQPQHF. For the CDR3, the DNA is TGTGCCAGCAGTTACTCCTTGCAGGGAGGGCAGCCCCAGCATTTT. The chain has TRBV6-5 and TRBJ1-5; TRBD1 is a possible D gene (5 bases). Trimming left V 0 bases short and J 7 bases short, with 13 bases between. The germline V gene encodes CDR1 MNHEY and CDR2 SVGAGI. This CDR3 contains 15 residues.

The chain has TRBV20-1 and TRBJ2-3, with a weak D call TRBD2 (5 bases). The germline V gene has CDR1 DFQATT and CDR2 SNEGSKA (reference sequence). There are 11 residues in the CDR3. V was cut by 2 bases and J by 9 bases, with 9 bases left in between. The CDR3 DNA is TGCAGTGCTAGACGGGAAGACACGCAGTATTTT. As protein: CSARREDTQYF.